Detailed here is one T cell receptor beta chain. As yet, its antigen is unknown. The source of the sample is a study of cytomegalovirus exposure and HLA in healthy donors. Findings and caveats of the study: A highly shared variant cluster was judged a likely technical artifact. Cytomegalovirus-associated status was assigned to approximately 160 TCR beta chains. Association with HLA alleles at 0.05 false discovery rate was found for roughly 17,000 TCR beta sequences in a later analysis.

Use of 60 Vbeta and 13 Jbeta primers characterized the PCR. Profiled with immunoSEQ multiplex PCR; TCRdb holds only in-frame clones, not every one. The sample lists about 120,000 clones, about 75% occurring once. The CDR3 loop spans 14 amino acids. The germline gives CDR1 KGHSH, CDR2 LQKENI. V gave up 2 bases and J gave up 3 bases, with 10 bases separating them. Specimen: PBMCs. The chain has TRBV18 and TRBJ2-5, with D hard to call. The clonotype was recovered from a woman in her thirties or forties in good health and CMV-seropositive. CDR3 nucleotides: TGTGCCAGCTCACCAGCGCGGAGCAAAGAGACCCAGTACTTC. This encodes CASSPARSKETQYF.